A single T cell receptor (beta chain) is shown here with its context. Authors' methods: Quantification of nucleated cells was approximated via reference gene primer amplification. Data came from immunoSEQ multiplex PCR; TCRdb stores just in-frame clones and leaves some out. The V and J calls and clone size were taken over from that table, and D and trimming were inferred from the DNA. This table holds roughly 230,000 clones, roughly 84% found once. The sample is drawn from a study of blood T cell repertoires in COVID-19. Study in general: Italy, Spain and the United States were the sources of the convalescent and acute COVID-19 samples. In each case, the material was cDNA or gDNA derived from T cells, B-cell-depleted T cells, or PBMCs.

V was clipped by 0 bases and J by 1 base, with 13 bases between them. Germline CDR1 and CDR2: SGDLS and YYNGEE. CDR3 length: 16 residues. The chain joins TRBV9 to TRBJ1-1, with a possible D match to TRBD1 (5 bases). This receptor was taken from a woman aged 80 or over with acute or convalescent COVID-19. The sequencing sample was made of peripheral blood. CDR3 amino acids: CASSVGAREENTEAFF. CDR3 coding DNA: TGTGCCAGCAGCGTAGGAGCCAGGGAGGAGAACACTGAAGCTTTCTTT.